A selection of T cell receptor beta chains follows, all from one sample in a study of T-cell memory formation after mild COVID-19. TCRdb called the 5' RACE reads again in MiXCR, with one record for every CDR3 protein. The repertoire consists of around 310,000 distinct CDR3 sequences, with roughly 15% occurring once and the leading ten covering approximately 20%. Input material: PBMCs or a T cell subset sorted from them (not recorded which). These TCRs come from a man between 18 and 29 years old who had mild COVID-19 (a few samples of this study predate the infection). Cell type and time point are not known. CDR3s include the opening cysteine and the closing phenylalanine or tryptophan. Each record gives: clone size, J gene, D gene, V gene, CDR3 DNA, CDR3 protein. The D gene is left open where the match is weak. Rows give clone size only sometimes, using once, few, many, or a class for an expanded clone.

few,TRBJ1-5,NA,TRBV3-1,TGTGCCAGCAGCCAAGGTGGTGAGGATAGCAATCAGCCCCAGCATTTT,CASSQGGEDSNQPQHF
few,TRBJ2-7,NA,TRBV5-6,TGTGCCAGCAGCGATATCCGCGCGCCCCGGAGGGAGCAGTACTTC,CASSDIRAPRREQYF
few,TRBJ2-3,NA,TRBV7-7,TGTGCTAGCAGCTTAGGCCACACAGATACGCAGTATTTT,CASSLGHTDTQYF
NA,TRBJ2-7,NA,TRBV4-1,TGCGCCAGCGGACTTCGGGAGTGTCTCTACGAGCAGTACTTC,CASGLRECLYEQYF
few,TRBJ2-7,NA,TRBV7-2,TGTGCCAGCAGCTTCGGGGGGCACCCCTCCTACGAGCAGTACTTC,CASSFGGHPSYEQYF
NA,TRBJ1-1,NA,TRBV5-1,TGCGCCAGCAGCTTGGGGGTAGAGTTCTGGGCGATCGCTGAAGCTTTCTTT,CASSLGVEFWAIAEAFF
NA,TRBJ2-1,NA,TRBV10-2,TGCGCCAGCAGGAGGGGGTACGATGAGCAGTTCTTC,CASRRGYDEQFF
NA,TRBJ2-1,NA,TRBV12-3/TRBV12-4,TGTGCCAGCACCTCGGGACTTCCCTACAATGAGCAGTTCTTC,CASTSGLPYNEQFF
many,TRBJ1-2,NA,TRBV24-1,TGTGCCACCAGTGACGGTACAGGCTATGGCTACACCTTC,CATSDGTGYGYTF
few,TRBJ1-1,TRBD1,TRBV2,TGTGCCAGCAGTGGGGGACAGGGGAATACTGAAGCTTTCTTT,CASSGGQGNTEAFF
NA,TRBJ2-5,NA,TRBV28,TGTGCCAGCAGTGCCGGACGCCTCAGGAAAGAGACCCAGTACTTC,CASSAGRLRKETQYF
NA,TRBJ1-2,NA,TRBV4-1,TGCGCCAGCAGCCTCCCCAAGTCGGGATATGGCTACACCTTC,CASSLPKSGYGYTF
NA,TRBJ1-1,NA,TRBV7-8,TGTGCCAGCAGCTTAGCTCTCATACACACTGAAGCTTTCTTT,CASSLALIHTEAFF
NA,TRBJ2-5,NA,TRBV7-9,TGTGCCAGCAGCCGCCCCCCTACCACGACCGGGACTCCCACGACCCAGTACTTC,CASSRPPTTTGTPTTQYF
NA,TRBJ2-3,TRBD2,TRBV25-1,TGTGCCAGCAGTCCCCTATCGGGGGGGCGCACAGATACGCAGTATTTT,CASSPLSGGRTDTQYF
few,TRBJ2-3,NA,TRBV7-9,TGTGCCAGCAGCTTAGCGAGAGTCGACACAGATACGCAGTATTTT,CASSLARVDTDTQYF